A single sample gave rise to the 3 T cell receptor beta chains below, sequenced in a study of T cell responses to AZD1222 COVID-19 vaccine. Here immunoSEQ multiplex PCR was the method, and the copy in TCRdb shows in-frame clones only, minus some. The sample records some 130,000 clones, 70% to 90% being singletons. The sequencing used peripheral blood, collected on day 0 of AZD1222 vaccination. The receptor set was obtained from an adult in good health.

The rearrangement joins TRBV9 to TRBJ2-1; possible D gene TRBD2, 5 bases. Germline assignment: CDR1 SGDLS and CDR2 YYNGEE. The CDR3 contains 13 residues. V dropped 0 bases and J dropped 15 bases, with 16 bases sitting between them. The CDR3 loop reads CASSVDKTTKRFF. CDR3 DNA sequence: TGTGCCAGCAGCGTAGACAAGACTACCAAGCGGTTCTTC.

The chain carries TRBV2 and TRBJ2-5; 10 bases fit TRBD1. CDR3 size: 13 residues. Looked up from germline, CDR1 is SNHLY and CDR2 is FYNNEI. J lost 8 bases, V lost 3 bases, and 3 bases had no gene match. The CDR3 region has the DNA TGTGCCAGCAGTGATCGACAGGGGGCAACCCAGTACTTC. Its translation is CASSDRQGATQYF.

This sequence joins TRBV9 and TRBJ1-2, with 8 positions matching TRBD1. The CDR3 spans 14 residues. Germline trimming cut 4 bases from V and 3 bases from J; bases unmatched to any gene: 5. Germline lookup yields CDR1 SGDLS and CDR2 YYNGEE. The CDR3 nucleotides are TGTGCCAGCAGCTTCGGACAGGGAGACTATGGCTACACCTTC. Its protein product is CASSFGQGDYGYTF.